This is a list of T cell receptor beta chains from one sample in a study of response to subunit inactivated influenza vaccine. Using its own MiXCR run on the RT-PCR reads, TCRdb lists one record per CDR3 protein. This table holds about 830,000 distinct CDR3 sequences, roughly 18% found once. Sequencing used PBMCs from blood, obtained approximately 5 days after vaccination. Receptors were obtained from a man aged 45-65 years who received an inactivated influenza vaccine. Both conserved end residues are part of each CDR3. D genes are given only for firm matches. Not every row has a clone size; where given, it reads once, few, many or a size class.

TRBJ1-4,-,TRBV6-1,TRBD1,TGTGCCAGCAGTCGGACAGGGGGCTTAAATGAAAAACTGTTTTTT,CASSRTGGLNEKLFF
TRBJ2-4,few,TRBV12-3/TRBV12-4,-,TGTGCCAGCAGTCAATCGACAGAGGCCAAAAACATTCAGTACTTC,CASSQSTEAKNIQYF
TRBJ2-7,-,TRBV7-2,TRBD1,TGTGCCAGCAGCTTAGATGGACAGGCTCTACTGGAGCAGTACTTC,CASSLDGQALLEQYF
TRBJ2-7,many,TRBV5-6,-,TGTGCCAGCAGCTTGGGCGGGGCGAACTACGAGCAGTACTTC,CASSLGGANYEQYF
TRBJ2-7,few,TRBV28,TRBD2,TGTGCCAGCAGTCCCCCAAAAGCGGGAGGTGGGTACGAGCAGTACTTC,CASSPPKAGGGYEQYF
TRBJ2-7,few,TRBV7-8,TRBD2,TGTGCCAGCAGCTTATCTCGGGGACTAGCGGACTACGAGCAGTACTTC,CASSLSRGLADYEQYF
TRBJ2-7,few,TRBV20-1,TRBD2,TGCAGTGCTAGTCTCCTAGCGGGAGTAGACGAGCAGTACTTC,CSASLLAGVDEQYF
TRBJ2-1,-,TRBV5-6,TRBD2,TGTGCCAGCAGCTCCCGTGGAGCGGGGGTAAGGGAGCAGTTCTTC,CASSSRGAGVREQFF
TRBJ2-1,-,TRBV5-1,TRBD2,TGCGCCAGCAGGGTACTAGCGGGAGTCTACAATGAGCAGTTCTTC,CASRVLAGVYNEQFF
TRBJ2-7,-,TRBV7-2,-,TGTGCCAGCAGCGCTCAGGGTGAGAGGTACGAGCAGTACTTC,CASSAQGERYEQYF
TRBJ2-7,few,TRBV27,-,TGTGCCAGCAGTTTTCAGGCTTCCTCCTACGAGCAGTACTTC,CASSFQASSYEQYF
TRBJ1-4,few,TRBV25-1,TRBD1,TGTGCCAGCAGTTTTAACAGGGGGAATTTGTTTTTT,CASSFNRGNLFF
TRBJ2-2,few,TRBV29-1,TRBD1,TGCAGCGTTGGGCAGGGGGCCGGGGAGCTGTTTTTT,CSVGQGAGELFF
TRBJ2-2,-,TRBV7-9,-,TGTGCCAGCAGCGAGGGCAGGCGGAACACCGGGGAGCTGTTTTTT,CASSEGRRNTGELFF
TRBJ1-2,few,TRBV5-1,-,TGCGCCAGCAGCTTGGCTGTTCAGGGGTCCGGCTACACCTTC,CASSLAVQGSGYTF
TRBJ2-1,-,TRBV20-1,-,TGCAGTGCTAGACCCTCCTTAAGCTCCTACAATGAGCAGTTCTTC,CSARPSLSSYNEQFF
TRBJ2-7,few,TRBV15,-,TGTGCCACCAGCAGAGATAGCACGTTCTACGAGCAGTACTTC,CATSRDSTFYEQYF
TRBJ1-4,few,TRBV20-1,-,TGCAGTGCCAACGGACACCACATCGAGGGGACTAATGAAAAACTGTTTTTT,CSANGHHIEGTNEKLFF
TRBJ2-3,few,TRBV5-1,-,TGCGCCAGCAGCTACACCAGGGGTGCAGATACGCAGTATTTT,CASSYTRGADTQYF
TRBJ2-2,once,TRBV20-1,TRBD2,TGCAGCGGGGCATGGGGAGGGACCGGGGAGCTGTTTTTT,CSGAWGGTGELFF
TRBJ2-2,-,TRBV12-3/TRBV12-4,TRBD2,TGTGCCAGCAGTTCCGGGAGGTTCGGGGAGCTGTTTTTT,CASSSGRFGELFF
TRBJ2-1,few,TRBV20-1,-,TGCAGTGCCCTCCGCCCTAGACCATACAATGAGCAGTTCTTC,CSALRPRPYNEQFF
TRBJ2-2,many,TRBV27,-,TGTGCCAGCAGTCCACGGACAGAGAACACCGGGGAGCTGTTTTTT,CASSPRTENTGELFF
TRBJ1-1,-,TRBV11-1,-,TGTGCCAGCAGCCACCCTAGATTGAGGACCTTCACTTTGAACACTGAAGCTTTCTTT,CASSHPRLRTFTLNTEAFF
TRBJ1-1,many,TRBV20-1,-,TGCAGTGCTAGAGAGGGACACCCGAACACTGAAGCTTTCTTT,CSAREGHPNTEAFF
TRBJ2-1,-,TRBV12-3/TRBV12-4,TRBD1,TGTGCCAGCACCGACAATCAGGTGTCCCCAGGGGGTGAGCAGTTCTTC,CASTDNQVSPGGEQFF
TRBJ2-7,-,TRBV6-2/TRBV6-3,-,TGTGCCAGCAGCCAAACAGGGATATCCTACGAGCAGTACTTC,CASSQTGISYEQYF
TRBJ2-5,few,TRBV6-1,TRBD2,TGTGCCAGCAGCCACGGCCTAGCGGGAGGAAGCCAGGAGACCCAGTACTTC,CASSHGLAGGSQETQYF
TRBJ2-5,many,TRBV6-1,TRBD2,TGTGCCAGCAGTCGGACTAGCGGGAGGGGAGAGACCCAGTACTTC,CASSRTSGRGETQYF
TRBJ2-2,many,TRBV6-2/TRBV6-3,-,TGTGCCAGCAGTTACGTTCGGAACACCGGGGAGCTGTTTTTT,CASSYVRNTGELFF